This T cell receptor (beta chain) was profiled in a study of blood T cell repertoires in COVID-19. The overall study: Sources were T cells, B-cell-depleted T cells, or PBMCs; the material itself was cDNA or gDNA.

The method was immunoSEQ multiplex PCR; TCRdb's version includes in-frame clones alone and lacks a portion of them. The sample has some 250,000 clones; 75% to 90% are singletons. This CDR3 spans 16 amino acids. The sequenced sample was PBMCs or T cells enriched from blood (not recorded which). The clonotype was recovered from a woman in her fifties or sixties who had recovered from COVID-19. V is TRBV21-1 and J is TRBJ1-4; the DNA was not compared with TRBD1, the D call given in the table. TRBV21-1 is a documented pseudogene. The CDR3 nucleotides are TGTGCCAGCAGCAAAGTTGAGGTACCGGACAGAGAAAAACTGTTTTTT. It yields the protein CASSKVEVPDREKLFF.